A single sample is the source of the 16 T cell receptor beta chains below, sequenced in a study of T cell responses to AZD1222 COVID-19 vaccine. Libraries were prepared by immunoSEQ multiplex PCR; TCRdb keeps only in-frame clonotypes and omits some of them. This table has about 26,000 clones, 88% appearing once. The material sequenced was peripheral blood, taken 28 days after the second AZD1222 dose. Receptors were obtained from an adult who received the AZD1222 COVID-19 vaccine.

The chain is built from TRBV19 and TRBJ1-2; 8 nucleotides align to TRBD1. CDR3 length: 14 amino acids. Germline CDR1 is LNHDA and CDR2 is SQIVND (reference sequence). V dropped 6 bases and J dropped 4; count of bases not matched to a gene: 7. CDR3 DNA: TGTGCCAGTAGAGGACAGGGCGAGAGCTATGGCTACACCTTC. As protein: CASRGQGESYGYTF.

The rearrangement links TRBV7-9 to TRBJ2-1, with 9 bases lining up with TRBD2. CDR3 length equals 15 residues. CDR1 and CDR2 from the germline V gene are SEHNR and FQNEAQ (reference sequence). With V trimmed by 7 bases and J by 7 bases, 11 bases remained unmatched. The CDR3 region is CASTRRGGSGNEQFF. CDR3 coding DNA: TGTGCCAGCACCAGGCGGGGGGGCTCTGGAAATGAGCAGTTCTTC. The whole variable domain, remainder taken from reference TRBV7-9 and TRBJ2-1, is DTGVSQNPRHKITKRGQNVTFRCDPISEHNRLYWYRQTLGQGPEFLTYFQNEAQLEKSRLLSDRFSAERPKGSFSTLEIQRTEQGDSAMYLCASTRRGGSGNEQFFGPGTRLTVL.

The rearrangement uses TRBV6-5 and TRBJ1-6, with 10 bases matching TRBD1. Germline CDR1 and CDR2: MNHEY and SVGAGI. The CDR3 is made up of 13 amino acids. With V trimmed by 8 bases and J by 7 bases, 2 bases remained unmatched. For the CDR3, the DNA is TGTGCCAGCCGGGACAGGGGAAATTCACCCCTCCACTTT. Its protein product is CASRDRGNSPLHF.

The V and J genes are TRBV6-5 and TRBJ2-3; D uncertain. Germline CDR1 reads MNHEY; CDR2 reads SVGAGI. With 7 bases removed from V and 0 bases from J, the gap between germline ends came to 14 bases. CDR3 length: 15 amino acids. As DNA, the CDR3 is TGTGCCAGCACCATGGACGTTCCTAGCACAGATACGCAGTATTTT. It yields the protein CASTMDVPSTDTQYF.

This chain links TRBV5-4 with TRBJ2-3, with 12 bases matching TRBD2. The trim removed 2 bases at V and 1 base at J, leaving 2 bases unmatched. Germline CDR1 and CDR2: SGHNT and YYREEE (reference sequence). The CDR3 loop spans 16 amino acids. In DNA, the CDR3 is TGTGCCAGCAGCTTTCGACTAGCGGGGGGCACAGATACGCAGTATTTT. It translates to CASSFRLAGGTDTQYF.

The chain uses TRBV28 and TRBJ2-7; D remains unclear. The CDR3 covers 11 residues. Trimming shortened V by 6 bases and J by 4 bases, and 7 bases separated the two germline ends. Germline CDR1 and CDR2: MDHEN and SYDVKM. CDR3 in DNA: TGTGCCAGCAGGTTGGGTTACGAGCAGTACTTC. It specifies CASRLGYEQYF.

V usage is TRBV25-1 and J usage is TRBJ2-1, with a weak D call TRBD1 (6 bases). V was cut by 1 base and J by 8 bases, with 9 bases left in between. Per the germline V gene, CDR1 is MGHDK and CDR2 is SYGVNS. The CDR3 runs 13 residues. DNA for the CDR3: TGTGCCAGCAGTGAATTGGGGGCCGATGAGCAGTTCTTC. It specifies CASSELGADEQFF.

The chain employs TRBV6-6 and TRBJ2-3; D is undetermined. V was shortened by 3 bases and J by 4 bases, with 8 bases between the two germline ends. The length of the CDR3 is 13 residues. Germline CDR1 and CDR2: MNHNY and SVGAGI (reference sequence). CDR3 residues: CASSYQLADTQYF. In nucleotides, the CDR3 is TGTGCCAGCAGTTATCAGTTGGCAGATACGCAGTATTTT.

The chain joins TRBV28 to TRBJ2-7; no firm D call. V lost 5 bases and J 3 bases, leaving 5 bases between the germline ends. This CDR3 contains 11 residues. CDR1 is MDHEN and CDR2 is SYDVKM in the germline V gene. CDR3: CASSPHYEQYF. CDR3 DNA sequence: TGTGCCAGCAGTCCACACTACGAGCAGTACTTC.

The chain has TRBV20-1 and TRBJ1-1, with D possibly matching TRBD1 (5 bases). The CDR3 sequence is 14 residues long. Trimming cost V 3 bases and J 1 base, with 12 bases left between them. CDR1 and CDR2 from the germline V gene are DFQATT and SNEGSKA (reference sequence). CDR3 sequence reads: CSASQGPPNTEAFF. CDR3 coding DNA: TGCAGTGCTAGTCAGGGACCGCCGAACACTGAAGCTTTCTTT.

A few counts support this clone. CDR3 amino acids: CASSLWVEGKYQPQHF. The DNA of the CDR3 is TGTGCCAGCAGCTTGTGGGTCGAAGGGAAGTATCAGCCCCAGCATTTT. V gene TRBV5-6 combines with J gene TRBJ1-5, with no clear D. Trimming took off 1 base at V and 5 bases at J, with 16 bases between the two ends. Per germline, CDR1 SGHDT and CDR2 YYEEEE. This CDR3 comprises 16 residues.

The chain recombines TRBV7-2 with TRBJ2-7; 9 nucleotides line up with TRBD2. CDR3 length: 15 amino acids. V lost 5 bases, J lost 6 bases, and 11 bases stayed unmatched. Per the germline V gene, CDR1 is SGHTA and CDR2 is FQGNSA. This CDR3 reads CASSPTGGLASEQYF. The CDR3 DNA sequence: TGTGCCAGCAGCCCGACTGGGGGACTAGCTTCCGAGCAGTACTTC.

The CDR3 DNA sequence: TGTGCCAGCAGCTTCCAGGGAGGGAGCGGGGAGCTGTTTTTT. Translated, it gives CASSFQGGSGELFF. The chain couples TRBV7-2 to TRBJ2-2; TRBD2 matches at 7 bases. CDR3 length: 14 amino acids. Germline loops: CDR1 SGHTA, CDR2 FQGNSA. The ends lost 3 bases at V and 7 bases at J; junction bases unmatched: 5.

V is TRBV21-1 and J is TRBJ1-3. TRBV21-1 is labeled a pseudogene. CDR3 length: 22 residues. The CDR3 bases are TGTGCCAGCAGCAAAGGCCGACCCGGACGGTTCCGGGACGGGGAAACTGGAAACACCATATATTTT. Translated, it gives CASSKGRPGRFRDGETGNTIYF.

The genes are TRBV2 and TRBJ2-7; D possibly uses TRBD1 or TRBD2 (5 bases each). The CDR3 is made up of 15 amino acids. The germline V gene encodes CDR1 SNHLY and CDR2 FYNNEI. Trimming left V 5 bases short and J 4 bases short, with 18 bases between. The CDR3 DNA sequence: TGTGCCAGCAGTAAAAGCCCGGTCGGGGCATACGAGCAGTACTTC. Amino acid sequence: CASSKSPVGAYEQYF.

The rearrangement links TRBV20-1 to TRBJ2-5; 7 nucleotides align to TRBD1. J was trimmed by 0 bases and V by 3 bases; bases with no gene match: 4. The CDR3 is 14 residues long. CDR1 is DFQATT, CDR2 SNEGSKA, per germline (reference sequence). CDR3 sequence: CSASNRGNQETQYF. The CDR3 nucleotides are TGCAGTGCTAGTAACAGGGGAAACCAAGAGACCCAGTACTTC.